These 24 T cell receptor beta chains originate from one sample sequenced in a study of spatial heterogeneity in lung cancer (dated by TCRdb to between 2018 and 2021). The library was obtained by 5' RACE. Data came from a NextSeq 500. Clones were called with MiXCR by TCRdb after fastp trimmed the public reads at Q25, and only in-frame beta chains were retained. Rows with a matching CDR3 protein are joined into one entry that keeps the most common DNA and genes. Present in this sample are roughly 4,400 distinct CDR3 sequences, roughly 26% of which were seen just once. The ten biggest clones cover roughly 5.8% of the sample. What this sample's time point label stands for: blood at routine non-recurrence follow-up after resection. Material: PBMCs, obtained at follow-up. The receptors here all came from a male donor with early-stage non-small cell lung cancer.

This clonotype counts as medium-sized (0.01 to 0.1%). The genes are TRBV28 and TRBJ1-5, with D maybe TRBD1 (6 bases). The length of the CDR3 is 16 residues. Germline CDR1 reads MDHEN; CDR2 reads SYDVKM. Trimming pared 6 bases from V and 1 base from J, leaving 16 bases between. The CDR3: CASSIQGRMSNQPQHF. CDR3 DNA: TGTGCCAGCAGCATTCAGGGGAGAATGAGCAATCAGCCCCAGCATTTT.

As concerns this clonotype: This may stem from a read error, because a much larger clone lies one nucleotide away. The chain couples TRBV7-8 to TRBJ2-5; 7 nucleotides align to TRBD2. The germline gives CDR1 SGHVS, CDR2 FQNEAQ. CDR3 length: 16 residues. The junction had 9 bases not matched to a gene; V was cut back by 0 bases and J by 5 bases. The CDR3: CASSLARPGGAETQYF. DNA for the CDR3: TGTGCCAGCAGCTTAGCCCGGCCGGGAGGCGCCGAGACCCAGTACTTC. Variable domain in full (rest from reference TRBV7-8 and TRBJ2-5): GAGVSQSPRYKVAKRGQDVALRCDPISGHVSLFWYQQALGQGPEFLTYFQNEAQLDKSGLPSDRFFAERPEGSVSTLKIQRTQQEDSAVYLCASSLARPGGAETQYFGPGTRLLVL.

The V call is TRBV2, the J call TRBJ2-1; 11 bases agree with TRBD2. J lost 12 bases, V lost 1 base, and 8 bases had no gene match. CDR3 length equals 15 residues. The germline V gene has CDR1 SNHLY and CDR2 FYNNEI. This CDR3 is CASSEGVAGGRAQFF. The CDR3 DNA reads TGTGCCAGCAGTGAAGGAGTAGCGGGGGGGCGCGCGCAGTTCTTC.

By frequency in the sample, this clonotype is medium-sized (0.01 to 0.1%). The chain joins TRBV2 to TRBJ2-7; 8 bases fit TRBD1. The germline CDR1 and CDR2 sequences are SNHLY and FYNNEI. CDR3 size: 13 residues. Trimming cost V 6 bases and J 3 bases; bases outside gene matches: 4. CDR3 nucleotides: TGTGCCAGCAGGGGGACAGGCAGCTACGAGCAGTACTTC. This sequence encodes CASRGTGSYEQYF.

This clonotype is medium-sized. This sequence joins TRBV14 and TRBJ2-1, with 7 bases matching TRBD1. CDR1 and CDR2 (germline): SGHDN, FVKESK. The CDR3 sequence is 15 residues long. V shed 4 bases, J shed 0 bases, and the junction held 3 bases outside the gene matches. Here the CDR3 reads CASSLGQNSYNEQFF. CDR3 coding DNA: TGTGCCAGCAGCCTGGGACAGAACTCCTACAATGAGCAGTTCTTC.

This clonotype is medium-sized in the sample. The CDR3 loop reads CASSRDRGSNQPQHF. The CDR3 coding sequence is TGTGCCAGCAGCCGGGACAGGGGATCCAATCAGCCCCAGCATTTT. The chain joins TRBV6-6 to TRBJ1-5, with 10 bases that match TRBD1. The CDR3 spans 15 residues. Germline CDR1 and CDR2: MNHNY and SVGAGI (reference sequence). J was trimmed by 3 bases and V by 6 bases; bases with no gene match: 5.

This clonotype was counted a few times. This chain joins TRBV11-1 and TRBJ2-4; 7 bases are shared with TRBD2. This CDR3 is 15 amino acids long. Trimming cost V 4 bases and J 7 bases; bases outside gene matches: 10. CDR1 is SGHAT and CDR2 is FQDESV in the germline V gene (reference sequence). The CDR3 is CASSSDGRERNIQYF. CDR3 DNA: TGTGCCAGCAGCTCCGATGGGAGGGAACGGAACATTCAGTACTTC.

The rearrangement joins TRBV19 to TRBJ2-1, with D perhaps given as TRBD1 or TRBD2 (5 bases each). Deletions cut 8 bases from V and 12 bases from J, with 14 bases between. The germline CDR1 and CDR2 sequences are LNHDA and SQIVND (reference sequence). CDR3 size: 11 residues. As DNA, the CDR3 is TGTGCCAGTGGAGACAGCGGTGGGCAGTTCTTC. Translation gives CASGDSGGQFF.

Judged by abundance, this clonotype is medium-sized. CDR3 sequence: CASSLTGGETQYF. The CDR3 region has the DNA TGTGCCAGCAGCTTAACGGGGGGCGAGACCCAGTACTTC. The chain uses TRBV7-3 and TRBJ2-5; D may correspond to TRBD1 or TRBD2 (6 bases each). Germline CDR1 SGHTA, CDR2 FQGTGA. The V gene lost 0 bases and the J gene lost 5 bases, with 7 bases spanning the gap. The CDR3 has 13 amino acids.

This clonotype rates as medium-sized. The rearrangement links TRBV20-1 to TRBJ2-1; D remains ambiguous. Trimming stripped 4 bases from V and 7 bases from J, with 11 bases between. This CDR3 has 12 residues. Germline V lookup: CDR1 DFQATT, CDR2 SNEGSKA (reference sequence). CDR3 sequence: CSAIPGVNEQFF. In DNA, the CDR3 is TGCAGTGCTATACCGGGTGTAAATGAGCAGTTCTTC.

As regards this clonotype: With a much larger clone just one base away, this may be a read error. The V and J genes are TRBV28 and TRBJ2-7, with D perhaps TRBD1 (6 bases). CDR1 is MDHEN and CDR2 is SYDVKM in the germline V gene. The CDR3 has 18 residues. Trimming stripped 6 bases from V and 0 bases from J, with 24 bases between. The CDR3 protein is CASRSPQTGSHPSYEQYF. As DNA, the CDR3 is TGTGCCAGCAGATCCCCGCAAACAGGGAGTCATCCCTCCTACGAGCAGTACTTC.

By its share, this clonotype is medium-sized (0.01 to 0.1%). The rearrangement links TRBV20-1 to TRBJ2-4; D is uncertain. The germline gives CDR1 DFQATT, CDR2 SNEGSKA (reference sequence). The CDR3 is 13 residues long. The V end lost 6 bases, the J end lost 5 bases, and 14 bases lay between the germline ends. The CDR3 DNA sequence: TGCAGTGCCACGTGGTCCCGTGAAAACATTCAGTACTTC. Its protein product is CSATWSRENIQYF.

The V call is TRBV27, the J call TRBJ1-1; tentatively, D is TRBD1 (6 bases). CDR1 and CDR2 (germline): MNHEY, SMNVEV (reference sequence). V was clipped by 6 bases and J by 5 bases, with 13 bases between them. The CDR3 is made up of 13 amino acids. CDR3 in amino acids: CASRYRDVTEAFF. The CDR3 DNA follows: TGTGCCAGCAGATACAGGGATGTAACTGAAGCTTTCTTT.

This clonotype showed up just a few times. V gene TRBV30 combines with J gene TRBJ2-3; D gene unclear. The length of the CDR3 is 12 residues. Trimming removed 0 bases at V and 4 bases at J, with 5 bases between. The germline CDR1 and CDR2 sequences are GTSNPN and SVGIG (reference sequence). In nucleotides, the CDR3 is TGTGCCTGGAGTGTATTGCCAGATACGCAGTATTTT. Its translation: CAWSVLPDTQYF.

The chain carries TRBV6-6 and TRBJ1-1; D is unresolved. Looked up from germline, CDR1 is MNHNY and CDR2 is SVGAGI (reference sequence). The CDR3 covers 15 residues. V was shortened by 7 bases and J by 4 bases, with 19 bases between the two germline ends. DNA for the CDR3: TGTGCCAGCATCCCCCATGAGGCTTCGGTCACTGAAGCTTTCTTT. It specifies CASIPHEASVTEAFF.

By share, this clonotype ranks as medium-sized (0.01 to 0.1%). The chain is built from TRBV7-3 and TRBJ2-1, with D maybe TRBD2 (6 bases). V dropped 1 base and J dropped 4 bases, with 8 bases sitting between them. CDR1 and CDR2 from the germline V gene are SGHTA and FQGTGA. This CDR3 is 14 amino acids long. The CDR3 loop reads CASSLSGTYNEQFF. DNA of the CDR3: TGTGCCAGCAGCTTAAGCGGGACGTACAATGAGCAGTTCTTC.

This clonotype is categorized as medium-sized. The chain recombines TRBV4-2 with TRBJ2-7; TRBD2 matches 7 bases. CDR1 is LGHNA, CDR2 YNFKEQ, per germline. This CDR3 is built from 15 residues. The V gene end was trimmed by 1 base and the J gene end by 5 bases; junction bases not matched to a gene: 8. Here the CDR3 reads CASSQGTGGIDEQYF. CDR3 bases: TGTGCCAGCAGCCAAGGGACGGGAGGAATAGACGAGCAGTACTTC.

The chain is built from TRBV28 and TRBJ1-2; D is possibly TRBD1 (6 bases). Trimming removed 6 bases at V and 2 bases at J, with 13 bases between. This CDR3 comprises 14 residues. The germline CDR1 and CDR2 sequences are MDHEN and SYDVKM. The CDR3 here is CASRAGTSNYGYTF. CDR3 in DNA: TGTGCCAGCAGGGCCGGGACATCGAACTATGGCTACACCTTC.

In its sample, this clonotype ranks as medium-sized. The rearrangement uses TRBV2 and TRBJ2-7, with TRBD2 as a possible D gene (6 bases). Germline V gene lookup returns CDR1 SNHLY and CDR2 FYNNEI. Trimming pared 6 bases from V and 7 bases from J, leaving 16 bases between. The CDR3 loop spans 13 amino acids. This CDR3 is CASSGGRRREQYF. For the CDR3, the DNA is TGTGCCAGCAGCGGGGGTCGCCGTAGGGAGCAGTACTTC.

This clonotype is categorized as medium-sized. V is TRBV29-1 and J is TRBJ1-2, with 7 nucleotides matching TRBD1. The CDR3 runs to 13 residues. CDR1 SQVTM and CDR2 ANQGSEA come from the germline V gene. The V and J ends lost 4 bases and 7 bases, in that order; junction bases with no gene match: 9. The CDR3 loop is CSVVAQGGTGYTF. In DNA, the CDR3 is TGCAGCGTTGTTGCGCAGGGGGGTACTGGCTACACCTTC.

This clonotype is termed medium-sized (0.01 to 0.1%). The CDR3 spells CSARRPGTGINYGYTF. The CDR3 DNA sequence: TGCAGTGCTAGACGCCCCGGGACAGGTATTAACTATGGCTACACCTTC. The V and J genes are TRBV20-1 and TRBJ1-2; 8 nucleotides align to TRBD1. The ends lost 2 bases at V and 1 base at J; junction bases unmatched: 9. The germline CDR1 and CDR2 sequences are DFQATT and SNEGSKA (reference sequence). CDR3 length equals 16 residues.

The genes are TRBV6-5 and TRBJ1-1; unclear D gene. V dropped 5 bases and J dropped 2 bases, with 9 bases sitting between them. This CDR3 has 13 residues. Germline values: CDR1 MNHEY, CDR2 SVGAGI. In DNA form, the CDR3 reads TGTGCCAGCAGTGCGGAGGGAAACACTGAAGCTTTCTTT. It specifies CASSAEGNTEAFF.

In nucleotides, the CDR3 is TGTGCCAGCAGTCCATCGGGACTGCCTCCCTACGAGCAGTACTTC. This codes for CASSPSGLPPYEQYF. The chain carries TRBV12-3 or TRBV12-4 and TRBJ2-7; TRBD2 might be the D (6 bases). The CDR3 runs to 15 residues. The V end lost 5 bases, the J end lost 2 bases, and 16 bases lay between the germline ends.

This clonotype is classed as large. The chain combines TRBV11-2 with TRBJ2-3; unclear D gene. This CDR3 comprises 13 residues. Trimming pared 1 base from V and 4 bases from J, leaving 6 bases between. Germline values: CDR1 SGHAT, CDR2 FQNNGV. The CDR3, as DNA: TGTGCCAGCAGCTTAGTCGGCTCAGATACGCAGTATTTT. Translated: CASSLVGSDTQYF.